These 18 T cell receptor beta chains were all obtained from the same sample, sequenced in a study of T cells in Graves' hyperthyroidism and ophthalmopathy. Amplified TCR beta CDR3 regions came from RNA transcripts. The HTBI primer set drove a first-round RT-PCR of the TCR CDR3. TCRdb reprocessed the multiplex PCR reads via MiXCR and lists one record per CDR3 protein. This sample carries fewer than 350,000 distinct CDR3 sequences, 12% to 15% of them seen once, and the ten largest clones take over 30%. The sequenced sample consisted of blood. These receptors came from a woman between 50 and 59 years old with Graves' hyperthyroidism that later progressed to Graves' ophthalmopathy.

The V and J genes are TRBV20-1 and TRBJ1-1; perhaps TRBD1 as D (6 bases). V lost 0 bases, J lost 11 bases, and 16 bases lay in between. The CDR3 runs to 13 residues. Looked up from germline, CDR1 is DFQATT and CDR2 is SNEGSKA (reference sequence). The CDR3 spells CSARDGSGGSAFF. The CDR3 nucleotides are TGCAGTGCTAGAGATGGGTCTGGGGGCTCGGCTTTCTTT.

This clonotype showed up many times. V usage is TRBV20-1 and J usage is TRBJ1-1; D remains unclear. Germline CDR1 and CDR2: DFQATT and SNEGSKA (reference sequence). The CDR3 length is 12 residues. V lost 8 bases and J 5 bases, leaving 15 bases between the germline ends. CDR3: CSNTGPSTEAFF. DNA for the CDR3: TGCAGTAATACCGGGCCTTCTACTGAAGCTTTCTTT.

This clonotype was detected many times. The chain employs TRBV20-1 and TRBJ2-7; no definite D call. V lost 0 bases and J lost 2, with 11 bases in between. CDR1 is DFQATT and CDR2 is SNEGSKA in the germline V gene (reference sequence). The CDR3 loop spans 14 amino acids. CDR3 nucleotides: TGCAGTGCTAGAGATCTCGGCACAACCTACGAGCAGTACTTC. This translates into CSARDLGTTYEQYF.

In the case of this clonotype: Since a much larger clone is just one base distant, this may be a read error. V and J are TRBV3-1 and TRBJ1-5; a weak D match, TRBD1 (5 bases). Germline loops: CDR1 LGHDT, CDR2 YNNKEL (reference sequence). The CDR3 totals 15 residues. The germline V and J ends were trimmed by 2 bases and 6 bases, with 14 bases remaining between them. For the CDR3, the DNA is TGTGCCAGCAGCCAAAGCCCAATGGGGGGTCAGCCCCAGCATTTT. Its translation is CASSQSPMGGQPQHF.

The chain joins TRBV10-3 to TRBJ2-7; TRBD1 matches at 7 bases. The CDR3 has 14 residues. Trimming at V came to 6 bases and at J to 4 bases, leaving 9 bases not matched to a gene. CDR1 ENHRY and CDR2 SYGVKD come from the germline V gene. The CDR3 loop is CAISGVEGAYEQYF. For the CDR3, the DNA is TGTGCCATCAGCGGGGTCGAGGGGGCATACGAGCAGTACTTC.

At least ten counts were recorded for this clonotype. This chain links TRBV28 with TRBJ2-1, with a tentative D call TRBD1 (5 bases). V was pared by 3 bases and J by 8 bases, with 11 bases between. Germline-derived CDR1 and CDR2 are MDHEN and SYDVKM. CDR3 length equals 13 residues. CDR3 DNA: TGTGCCAGCAGTTTCTCTGGGGCGGATGAGCAGTTCTTC. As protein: CASSFSGADEQFF.

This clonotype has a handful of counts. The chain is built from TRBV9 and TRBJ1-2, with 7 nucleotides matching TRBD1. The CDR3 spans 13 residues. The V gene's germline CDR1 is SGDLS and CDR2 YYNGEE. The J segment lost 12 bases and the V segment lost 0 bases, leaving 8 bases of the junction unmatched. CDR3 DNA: TGTGCCAGCAGCGTAGAGATTACAGGGGCCAACACCTTC. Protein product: CASSVEITGANTF.

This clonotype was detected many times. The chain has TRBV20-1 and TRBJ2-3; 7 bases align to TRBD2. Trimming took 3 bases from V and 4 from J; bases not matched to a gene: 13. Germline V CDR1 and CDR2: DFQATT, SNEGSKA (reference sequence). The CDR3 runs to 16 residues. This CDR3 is CSASDRTAGFADTQYF. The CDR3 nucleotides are TGCAGTGCTAGTGACCGAACAGCGGGATTCGCAGATACGCAGTATTTT.

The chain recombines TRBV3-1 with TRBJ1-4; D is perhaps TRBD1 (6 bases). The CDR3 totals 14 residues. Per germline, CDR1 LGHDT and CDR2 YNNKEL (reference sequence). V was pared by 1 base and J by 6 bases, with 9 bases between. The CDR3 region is CASSQVGAYEKLFF. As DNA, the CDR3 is TGTGCCAGCAGCCAAGTGGGGGCTTATGAAAAACTGTTTTTT. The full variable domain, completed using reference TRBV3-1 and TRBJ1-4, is DTAVSQTPKYLVTQMGNDKSIKCEQNLGHDTMYWYKQDSKKFLKIMFSYNNKELIINETVPNRFSPKSPDKAHLNLHINSLELGDSAVYFCASSQVGAYEKLFFGSGTQLSVL.

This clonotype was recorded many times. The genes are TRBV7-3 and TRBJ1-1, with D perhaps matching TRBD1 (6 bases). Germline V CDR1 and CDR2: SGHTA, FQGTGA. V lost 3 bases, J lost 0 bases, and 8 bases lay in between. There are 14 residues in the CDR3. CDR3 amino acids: CASSLGAMNTEAFF. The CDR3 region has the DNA TGTGCCAGCAGCTTGGGGGCAATGAACACTGAAGCTTTCTTT.

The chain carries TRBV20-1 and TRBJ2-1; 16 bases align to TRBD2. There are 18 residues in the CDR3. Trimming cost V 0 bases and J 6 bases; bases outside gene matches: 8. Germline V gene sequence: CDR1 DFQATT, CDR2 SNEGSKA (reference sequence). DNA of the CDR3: TGCAGTGCTAGAGATCCGGGGACTAGCGGGAGGGCCTTCAATGAGCAGTTCTTC. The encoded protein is CSARDPGTSGRAFNEQFF.

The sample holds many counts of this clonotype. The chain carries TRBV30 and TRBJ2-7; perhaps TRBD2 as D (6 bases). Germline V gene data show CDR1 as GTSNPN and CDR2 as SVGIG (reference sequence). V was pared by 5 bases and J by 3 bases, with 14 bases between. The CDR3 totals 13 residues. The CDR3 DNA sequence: TGTGCCTGGGAGGGCGGAGGGCGCTACGAGCAGTACTTC. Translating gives CAWEGGGRYEQYF.

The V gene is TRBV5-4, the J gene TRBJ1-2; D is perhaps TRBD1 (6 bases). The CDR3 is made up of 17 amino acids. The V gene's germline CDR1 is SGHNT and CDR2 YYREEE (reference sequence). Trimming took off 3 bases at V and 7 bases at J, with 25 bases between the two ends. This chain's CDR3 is CASSSPPGRTGQLGYTF. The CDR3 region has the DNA TGTGCCAGCAGCTCCCCACCGGGACGTACAGGGCAACTTGGCTACACCTTC.

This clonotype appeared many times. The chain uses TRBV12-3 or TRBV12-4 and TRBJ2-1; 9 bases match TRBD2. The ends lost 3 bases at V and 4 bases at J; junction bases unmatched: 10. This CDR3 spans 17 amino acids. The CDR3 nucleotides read TGTGCCAGCAGTTTTGTTGCGGGAGGGGACTCATACAATGAGCAGTTCTTC. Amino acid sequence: CASSFVAGGDSYNEQFF.

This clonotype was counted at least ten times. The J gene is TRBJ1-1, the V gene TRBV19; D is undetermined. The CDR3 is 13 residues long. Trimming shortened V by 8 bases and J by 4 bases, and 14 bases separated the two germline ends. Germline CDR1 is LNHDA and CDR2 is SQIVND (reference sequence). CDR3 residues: CASVREQSTEAFF. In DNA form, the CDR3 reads TGTGCCAGTGTCCGGGAGCAGAGCACTGAAGCTTTCTTT.

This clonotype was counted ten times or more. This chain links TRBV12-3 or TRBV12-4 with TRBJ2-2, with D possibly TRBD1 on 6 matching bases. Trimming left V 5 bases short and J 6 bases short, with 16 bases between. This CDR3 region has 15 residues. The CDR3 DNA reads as TGTGCCAGCAGTCCTCCAGGGGCGATCGCCGGGGAGCTGTTTTTT. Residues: CASSPPGAIAGELFF.

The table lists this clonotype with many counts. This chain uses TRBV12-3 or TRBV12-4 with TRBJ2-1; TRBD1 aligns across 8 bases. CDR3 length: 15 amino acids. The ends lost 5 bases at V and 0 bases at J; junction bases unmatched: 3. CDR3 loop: CASSADRGSYNEQFF. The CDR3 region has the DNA TGTGCCAGCAGTGCCGACAGGGGCTCCTACAATGAGCAGTTCTTC.

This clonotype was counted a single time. CDR3 residues: CASSFGGTGVSPLHF. CDR3 DNA: TGTGCCAGCAGTTTTGGGGGGACAGGGGTTTCTCCCCTCCACTTT. This rearrangement joins TRBV7-9 to TRBJ1-6, with 10 positions matching TRBD1. The CDR3 covers 15 residues. From germline, CDR1 is SEHNR and CDR2 FQNEAQ (reference sequence). Unmatched junction bases numbered 12, after V lost 6 bases and J lost 13 bases. Together with reference TRBV7-9 and TRBJ1-6, the CDR3 gives the full variable domain: DTGVSQNPRHKITKRGQNVTFRCDPISEHNRLYWYRQTLGQGPEFLTYFQNEAQLEKSRLLSDRFSAERPKGSFSTLEIQRTEQGDSAMYLCASSFGGTGVSPLHFGNGTRLTVT.